This T cell receptor (beta chain) was sequenced in a study of T cells and Merkel cell carcinoma outcomes (dated by TCRdb to between 2020 and 2021). Looking at the study overall: The tumor T-cell repertoire, together with T-cell density, was examined as a predictor of clinical outcome in patients with Merkel cell carcinoma. Overall results and qualifications from the work: Clinical outcomes in Merkel cell carcinoma patients were reported to be predicted by T-cell repertoire features combined with T-cell density.

Samples came from patients with Merkel cell carcinoma. This clone has just one count. Its antigen is unknown. The record has no base qualities; no much larger clone is one base away. Library creation used the immunoSEQ multiplex PCR assay. TCRdb provides this immuneACCESS table in a form limited to in-frame rearrangements. Some clones are lacking; in checked studies, under half of them reflect an unresolved V gene, and why the rest are absent is not known. The sample has roughly 2,000 clones on record, around 90% of them singletons. In total, the top ten clones hold 4.5% to 5% of the sample. The receptor was isolated from a human donor with Merkel cell carcinoma. Source material: tumor tissue from Merkel cell carcinoma.

CDR3 region: CASSEGTAKNIQYF. Here is the DNA: TGTGCCAGCAGTGAAGGGACAGCCAAAAACATTCAGTACTTC. The chain couples TRBV6-1 to TRBJ2-4, with the D gene call left open. In the germline V gene, CDR1 corresponds to MNHNS and CDR2 to SASEGT. The CDR3, from cysteine to phenylalanine, totals 14 residues. The sequence is cut down to CDR3 DNA, 42 bases in frame from base 1. V is cut by 1 base and J by 0 bases, and the space between the germline ends is 4 bases.